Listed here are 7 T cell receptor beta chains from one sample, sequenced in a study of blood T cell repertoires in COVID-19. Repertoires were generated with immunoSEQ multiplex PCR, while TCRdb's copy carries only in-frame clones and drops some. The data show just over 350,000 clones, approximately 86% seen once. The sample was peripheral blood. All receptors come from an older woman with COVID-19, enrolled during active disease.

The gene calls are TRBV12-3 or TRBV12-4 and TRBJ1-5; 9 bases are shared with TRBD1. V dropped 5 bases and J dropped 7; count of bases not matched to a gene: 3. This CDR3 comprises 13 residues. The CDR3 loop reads CASSQTGGQPQHF. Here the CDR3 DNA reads TGTGCCAGCAGTCAGACAGGGGGGCAGCCCCAGCATTTT.

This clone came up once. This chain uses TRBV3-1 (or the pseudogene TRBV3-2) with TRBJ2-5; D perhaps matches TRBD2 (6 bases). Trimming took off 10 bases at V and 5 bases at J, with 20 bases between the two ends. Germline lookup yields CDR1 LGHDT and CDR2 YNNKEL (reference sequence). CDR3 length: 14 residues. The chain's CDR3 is CATGESGRDETQYF. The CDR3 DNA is TGTGCCACCGGTGAGTCTGGGCGGGATGAGACCCAGTACTTC.

The CDR3 loop reads CASSLLLTGTENTEAFF. The CDR3 bases are TGCGCCAGCAGCCTTCTTTTGACCGGGACAGAGAACACTGAAGCTTTCTTT. The J gene is TRBJ1-1, the V gene TRBV5-1; 7 bases map to TRBD1. This CDR3 is built from 17 residues. Per germline, CDR1 SGHRS and CDR2 YFSETQ. V lost 4 bases and J lost 1; bases outside the gene matches: 13.

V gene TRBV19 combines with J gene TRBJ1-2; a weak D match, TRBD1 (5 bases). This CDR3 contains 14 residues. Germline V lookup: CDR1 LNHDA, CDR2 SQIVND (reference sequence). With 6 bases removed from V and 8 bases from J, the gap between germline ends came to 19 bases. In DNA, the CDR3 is TGTGCCAGTAGCCTCGTACAGGCCGAGAGAGGCTACACCTTC. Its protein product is CASSLVQAERGYTF.

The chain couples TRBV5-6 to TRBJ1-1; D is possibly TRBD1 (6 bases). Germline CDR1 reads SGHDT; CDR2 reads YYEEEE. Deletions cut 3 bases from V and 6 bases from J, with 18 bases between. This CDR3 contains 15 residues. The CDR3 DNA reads TGTGCCAGCAGCTACGGAACAGGGATGGGAGCTGAAGCTTTCTTT. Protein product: CASSYGTGMGAEAFF.

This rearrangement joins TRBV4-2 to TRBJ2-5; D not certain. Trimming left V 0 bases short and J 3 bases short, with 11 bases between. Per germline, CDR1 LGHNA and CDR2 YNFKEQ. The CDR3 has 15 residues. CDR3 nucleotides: TGTGCCAGCAGCCAAGAGGGCAGGTTGGAAGAGACCCAGTACTTC. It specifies CASSQEGRLEETQYF.

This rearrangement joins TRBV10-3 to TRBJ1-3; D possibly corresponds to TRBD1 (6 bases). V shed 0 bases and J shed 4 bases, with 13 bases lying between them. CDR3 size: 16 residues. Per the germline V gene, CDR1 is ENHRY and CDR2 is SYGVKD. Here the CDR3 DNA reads TGTGCCATCAGTGAGTCAGGGACAAAAAAGGGAAACACCATATATTTT. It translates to CAISESGTKKGNTIYF.